This is a list of T cell receptor beta chains from one sample in a study of blood T cell repertoires in COVID-19. The assay was immunoSEQ multiplex PCR, and TCRdb's table has in-frame clones only and misses some. The sample includes 150,000 to 200,000 clones, 76% of them seen just once. Material: PBMCs or T cells enriched from blood (not recorded which). These receptors were taken from a woman in her fifties or sixties with acute COVID-19. CDR3s leave out the opening cysteine and the closing phenylalanine or tryptophan. Fields, in order: CDR3 protein, J gene, V gene, clone size. Rows give clone size only sometimes, using once, few, many, or a class for an expanded clone.

cdr3_aa: ASSLGTGGLTF; j_call: TRBJ1-1; v_call: TRBV28; clone_size: NA
cdr3_aa: ASSLASAGVTGNTIY; j_call: TRBJ1-3; v_call: TRBV5-1; clone_size: few
cdr3_aa: ASYSAPGRTGTDTQY; j_call: TRBJ2-3; v_call: TRBV5-1; clone_size: NA
cdr3_aa: ASNPRAGNHQPQH; j_call: TRBJ1-5; v_call: TRBV19; clone_size: NA
cdr3_aa: ASGETGGTDTQY; j_call: TRBJ2-3; v_call: TRBV28; clone_size: NA
cdr3_aa: ASRFDRYSPLH; j_call: TRBJ1-6; v_call: TRBV5-5; clone_size: few
cdr3_aa: ASSFRDSYNSPLH; j_call: TRBJ1-6; v_call: TRBV7-9; clone_size: NA
cdr3_aa: ASSFPGGVLIGYT; j_call: TRBJ1-2; v_call: TRBV6-2/TRBV6-3; clone_size: once
cdr3_aa: ASSRSVDQPQH; j_call: TRBJ1-5; v_call: TRBV2; clone_size: few
cdr3_aa: ASSYYGGRSNSPLH; j_call: TRBJ1-6; v_call: TRBV6-5; clone_size: NA
cdr3_aa: ASRGTDSPLH; j_call: TRBJ1-6; v_call: TRBV2; clone_size: NA
cdr3_aa: ALRQRGGTNTGELF; j_call: TRBJ2-2; v_call: TRBV5-4; clone_size: NA
cdr3_aa: ASSQDIDRGYNEQF; j_call: TRBJ2-1; v_call: TRBV3-1/TRBV3-2; clone_size: medium-sized
cdr3_aa: ASSLGGTGREKLF; j_call: TRBJ1-4; v_call: TRBV7-2; clone_size: NA
cdr3_aa: ASSSTHGQGGEKLF; j_call: TRBJ1-4; v_call: TRBV7-9; clone_size: few
cdr3_aa: ASSQKISWVVAGDTGELF; j_call: TRBJ2-2; v_call: TRBV4-1; clone_size: NA
cdr3_aa: ASSRGGARYEQF; j_call: TRBJ2-1; v_call: TRBV4-3; clone_size: NA
cdr3_aa: ASSLSSRQGATGYT; j_call: TRBJ1-2; v_call: TRBV11-2; clone_size: few
cdr3_aa: ASSPESPPTDTQY; j_call: TRBJ2-3; v_call: TRBV28; clone_size: NA
cdr3_aa: ASSPTGIEGSDTQY; j_call: TRBJ2-3; v_call: TRBV7-6; clone_size: NA